This TCR beta chain originates from a study of control samples from healthy donors and cancer patients. The CDR3 has 13 amino acids. With 0 bases removed from V and 6 bases from J, the gap between germline ends came to 9 bases. Germline CDR1 and CDR2: SGDLS and YYNGEE. This table comes from immunoSEQ multiplex PCR, and its TCRdb copy is limited to in-frame clones, with some not included. Here the sample spans tens of thousands of clones, around 87% being singletons. V gene TRBV9 combines with J gene TRBJ1-2; a possible D gene is TRBD1 (6 bases). Sample: blood. This sequence originates from a man over 45 in good health. The DNA of the CDR3 is TGTGCCAGCAGCGTAGATCAGGGGAATGGCTACACCTTC. This translates into CASSVDQGNGYTF.